The clone carrying this T cell receptor beta chain was seen ten or more times. What it binds is unknown. Relative to the germline gene, one junction end is altered; a read error may explain this. All patients were treatment-naive before thyroid surgery. This sample was taken from a study of metastatic and nonmetastatic thyroid tumors. Study-wide context: Repertoire comparison spanned blood and tumor or nodule tissue of malignant and benign thyroid patients. General observations from the study: Malignant thyroid tumors reportedly had TCR beta diversity that was significantly higher than in benign nodules, in blood and tumor.

As handled by the study authors: It was from CDR3 differences across clinicopathological groups that a distant-metastasis classifier for papillary thyroid cancer was built. Using MiXCR, TCRdb re-called clones from the PCR reads. The V and J calls, along with clone size, are taken from TCRdb and not from the paper's own processing. This sample carries under 30,000 clones, around 16% of them seen once, and the ten largest clones take about 15%. The sequence came from a male donor with papillary thyroid cancer or a benign thyroid nodule (not recorded which). Some clones in this sample may be carry-over from other donors' samples. Sequences were obtained from blood.

The CDR3 region has the DNA TGTGCCAACAGTTTCAGGACTAATGAAAAACTGTTTTTT. Translated, it gives CANSFRTNEKLFF. The genes are TRBV12-3 or TRBV12-4 and TRBJ1-4; D call uncertain. The CDR3 runs to 13 residues.